This T cell receptor beta chain was sequenced for a study of blood T cell repertoires in COVID-19. On the study more broadly: Some COVID-19 samples were acute and others convalescent; all came from the United States, Italy and Spain. The cDNA or gDNA used as material had been derived from T cells, B-cell-depleted T cells, or PBMCs.

The authors' processing: For nucleated cells, counts were estimated from reference gene primer amplification. Repertoires were generated with immunoSEQ multiplex PCR, while TCRdb's copy carries only in-frame clones and drops some. The D gene and trimming were derived from the DNA, and the V and J assignments and clone size from that table. The sample shows 180,000 or so clones, 85% to 90% of them seen only once. This CDR3 is 16 amino acids long. The ends lost 0 bases at V and 4 bases at J; junction bases unmatched: 7. CDR1 LNHNV and CDR2 YYDKDF come from the germline V gene (reference sequence). The sample comprised peripheral blood. The gene calls are TRBV15 and TRBJ2-3, with 7 nucleotides matching TRBD1. This sequence originates from a woman aged 60-70 years with acute or convalescent COVID-19. CDR3 sequence reads: CATSRDPAQGADTQYF. CDR3 bases: TGTGCCACCAGCAGAGATCCCGCGCAGGGGGCAGATACGCAGTATTTT.